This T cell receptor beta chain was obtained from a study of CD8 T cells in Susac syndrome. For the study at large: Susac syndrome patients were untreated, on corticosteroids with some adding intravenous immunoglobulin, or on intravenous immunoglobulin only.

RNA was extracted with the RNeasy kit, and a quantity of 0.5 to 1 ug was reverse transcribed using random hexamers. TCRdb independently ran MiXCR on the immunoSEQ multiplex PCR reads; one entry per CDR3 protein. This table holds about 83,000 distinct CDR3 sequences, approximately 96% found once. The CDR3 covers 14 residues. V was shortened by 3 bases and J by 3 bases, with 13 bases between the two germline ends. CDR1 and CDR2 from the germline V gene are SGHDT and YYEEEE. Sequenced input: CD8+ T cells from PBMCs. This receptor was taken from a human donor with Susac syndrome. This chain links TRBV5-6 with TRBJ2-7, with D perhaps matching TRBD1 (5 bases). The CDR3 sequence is CASSSLVRGYEQYV. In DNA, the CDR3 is TGTGCCAGCAGCTCGCTGGTAAGGGGCTACGAGCAGTACGTC.